The clone carrying this TCR beta chain occurred once. The antigen remains unidentified. This entry belongs to a study of OX40 agonist ivuxolimab in advanced cancers. The germline V gene encodes CDR1 KGHSH and CDR2 LQKENI. The CDR3 length is 15 residues. With 5 bases clipped from V and 2 bases from J, the junction kept 3 bases outside the gene matches. Sequencing used immunoSEQ multiplex PCR; TCRdb keeps in-frame clones, though not all of them. The sample yields 75,000 to 100,000 clones, about 84% seen once. Study outcomes and limitations: Normalized T-cell clonal expansion was also low in a subset of nonresponders.

The sample here was CD4+ or CD8+ T cells sorted from blood, taken in a trial of the OX40 agonist ivuxolimab. This clonotype was sampled from an adult with an advanced solid tumor such as melanoma, head and neck, liver or kidney cancer. The V and J genes are TRBV18 and TRBJ1-3; TRBD1 aligns across 10 bases. The CDR3 protein is CASSFDRGPGNTIYF. DNA of the CDR3: TGTGCCAGCTCATTTGACAGGGGGCCTGGAAACACCATATATTTT. Full variable domain (remainder filled in from reference TRBV18 and TRBJ1-3): NAGVMQNPRHLVRRRGQEARLRCSPMKGHSHVYWYRQLPEEGLKFMVYLQKENIIDESGMPKERFSAEFPKEGPSILRIQQVVRGDSAAYFCASSFDRGPGNTIYFGEGSWLTVV.